The 26 T cell receptor beta chains listed next were all sequenced from one sample in a study of identical twins. TCRdb re-called the 5' RACE reads with MiXCR, one entry per CDR3 protein. Among some 900,000 distinct CDR3 sequences listed, 9% to 15% were seen once. The same data also contributed to another study, on yellow fever vaccine responses in identical twins.

The sequenced sample consisted of PBMCs. The receptors here all came from a woman aged 18 to 35 in good health.

This clonotype was seen repeatedly, ten times or more. One end of the junction varies from germline; a read error may be responsible. The chain employs TRBV7-9 and TRBJ1-6, with D possibly TRBD1 on 6 matching bases. The germline gives CDR1 SEHNR, CDR2 FQNEAQ (reference sequence). The length of the CDR3 is 14 residues. CDR3 coding DNA: TGCGCCAGCAGCTTGGTTAGGGGGAATTCACCCCTCCACTTT. Translation gives CASSLVRGNSPLHF.

The V call is TRBV6-1, the J call TRBJ2-2; D gene unclear. The CDR3 sequence is 14 residues long. Per germline, CDR1 MNHNS and CDR2 SASEGT. Trimming took 5 bases from V and 6 from J, leaving 13 bases between them. CDR3 residues: CASSPPTWPGELFF. The CDR3 DNA is TGTGCCAGCAGTCCCCCGACATGGCCCGGGGAGCTGTTTTTT.

There are a few counts of this clonotype. The rearrangement uses TRBV12-3 or TRBV12-4 and TRBJ2-1; TRBD2 agrees at 10 bases. With 6 bases clipped from V and 0 bases from J, the junction kept 14 bases outside the gene matches. The CDR3 has 19 residues. In nucleotides, the CDR3 is TGTGCCAGCAGCACCCTTCCGGGACTAGCGAGCCCCTCCTACAATGAGCAGTTCTTC. Translation: CASSTLPGLASPSYNEQFF.

V usage is TRBV5-1 and J usage is TRBJ2-5; 11 nucleotides match TRBD1. Unmatched junction bases numbered 6, after V lost 3 bases and J lost 5 bases. This CDR3 spans 15 amino acids. Germline V gene lookup returns CDR1 SGHRS and CDR2 YFSETQ. For the CDR3, the DNA is TGCGCCAGCAGCTCGAGGACAGGGGGCTCGGAGACCCAGTACTTC. Translation: CASSSRTGGSETQYF.

CDR3 protein: CASSLSPAGTGELFF. For the CDR3, the DNA is TGTGCCAGCAGCTTATCCCCGGCTGGGACCGGGGAGCTGTTTTTT. The chain joins TRBV7-3 to TRBJ2-2; D gene ambiguous. V gave up 2 bases and J gave up 5 bases, with 12 bases separating them. Germline V gene sequence: CDR1 SGHTA, CDR2 FQGTGA. The CDR3 runs to 15 residues.

V is TRBV5-1 and J is TRBJ2-1; 13 bases match TRBD2. The CDR3 totals 18 residues. V gave up 3 bases and J gave up 8 bases; unmatched junction bases: 14. CDR1 is SGHRS, CDR2 YFSETQ, per germline. The CDR3 here is CASSSGLAGARSVDEQFF. In DNA form, the CDR3 reads TGCGCCAGCAGCTCTGGACTAGCGGGGGCCCGGTCAGTGGATGAGCAGTTCTTC.

V and J are TRBV7-3 and TRBJ2-7, with 9 bases matching TRBD2. With V trimmed by 1 base and J by 4 bases, 5 bases remained unmatched. Germline CDR1 SGHTA, CDR2 FQGTGA. The CDR3 is 15 residues long. The CDR3 region is CASSLNSGSGYEQYF. The DNA of the CDR3 is TGTGCCAGCAGCTTAAATAGCGGGAGTGGGTACGAGCAGTACTTC.

This clonotype appeared many times. J is TRBJ2-7 and V is TRBV5-1; D perhaps matches TRBD2 (6 bases). This CDR3 is 13 amino acids long. Germline CDR1 and CDR2: SGHRS and YFSETQ. V lost 4 bases and J lost 3, with 11 bases in between. The CDR3 sequence: CASSRGYSYEQYF. CDR3 in DNA: TGCGCCAGCAGCCGGGGGTACAGCTACGAGCAGTACTTC. The variable domain in full, completed from reference TRBV5-1 and TRBJ2-7, reads KAGVTQTPRYLIKTRGQQVTLSCSPISGHRSVSWYQQTPGQGLQFLFEYFSETQRNKGNFPGRFSGRQFSNSRSEMNVSTLELGDSALYLCASSRGYSYEQYFGPGTRLTVT.

This clonotype was observed many times. J is TRBJ2-7 and V is TRBV5-1; 11 bases line up with TRBD2. V shed 4 bases and J 3 bases; nucleotides not matched to a gene: 6. The CDR3 is 15 amino acids. Germline V gives CDR1 SGHRS, CDR2 YFSETQ. Here the CDR3 reads CASSPLAGGGYEQYF. The CDR3 bases are TGCGCCAGCAGCCCCTTAGCGGGAGGGGGCTACGAGCAGTACTTC.

The chain carries TRBV4-2 and TRBJ1-1, with D unresolved. Germline-derived CDR1 and CDR2 are LGHNA and YNFKEQ. V was clipped by 4 bases and J by 3 bases, with 9 bases between them. The CDR3 extends over 13 amino acids. CDR3 bases: TGTGCCAGCAGCCCTTGGCTCCACACTGAAGCTTTCTTT. Its translation is CASSPWLHTEAFF.

This clonotype has a count of ten or more. This CDR3 reads CASSLDNPLYEQYF. The CDR3 bases are TGCGCCAGCAGCTTGGACAATCCCCTATACGAGCAGTACTTC. This chain links TRBV5-1 with TRBJ2-7; no definite D call. The CDR3 is made up of 14 amino acids. Germline values: CDR1 SGHRS, CDR2 YFSETQ. The ends were cut back, 0 bases at V and 4 bases at J, with 11 bases in the middle.

The chain has TRBV5-1 and TRBJ2-1, with 8 bases matching TRBD1. CDR1 is SGHRS and CDR2 is YFSETQ in the germline V gene. The CDR3 sequence is 15 residues long. After removal of 7 bases from V and 1 base from J, the junction contained 7 bases not matched to a gene. The DNA of the CDR3 is TGCGCCAGCGCGAACACAGGGGGATCCTACAATGAGCAGTTCTTC. Translation: CASANTGGSYNEQFF.

This CDR3 is CATSDVRGGQETQYF. CDR3 nucleotide sequence: TGTGCCACCAGTGATGTAAGGGGCGGCCAAGAGACCCAGTACTTC. The chain carries TRBV24-1 and TRBJ2-5; D perhaps matches TRBD1 (5 bases). The germline V gene has CDR1 KGHDR and CDR2 SFDVKD. The germline V and J ends were trimmed by 3 bases and 1 base, with 11 bases remaining between them. This CDR3 is 15 amino acids long.

The J gene is TRBJ2-5, the V gene TRBV7-9, with D unclear. The germline V gene has CDR1 SEHNR and CDR2 FQNEAQ (reference sequence). Trimming removed 5 bases from V and 5 bases from J, with 12 bases in between. CDR3 length equals 13 residues. The CDR3 DNA is TGTGCCAGCAGCCGCCCCGGTTCCGAGACCCAGTACTTC. This sequence encodes CASSRPGSETQYF.

This clonotype was counted many times. The chain joins TRBV6-1 to TRBJ1-1; D is unclear. Germline values: CDR1 MNHNS, CDR2 SASEGT. Trimming took off 5 bases at V and 0 bases at J, with 13 bases between the two ends. The CDR3 totals 15 residues. CDR3 amino acids: CASSPRIGMNTEAFF. The CDR3 DNA reads TGTGCCAGCAGTCCACGGATAGGGATGAACACTGAAGCTTTCTTT.

The rearrangement links TRBV4-1 to TRBJ2-3, with D perhaps being TRBD1 or TRBD2 (5 bases each). This CDR3 is built from 15 residues. The V gene lost 1 base and the J gene lost 2 bases, with 10 bases spanning the gap. The germline gives CDR1 MGHRA, CDR2 YSYEKL. This CDR3 reads CASSQGDLLTDTQYF. The CDR3 region has the DNA TGCGCCAGCAGCCAAGGGGACCTACTCACAGATACGCAGTATTTT.

The chain carries TRBV5-1 and TRBJ2-2; 9 bases line up with TRBD1. Trimming at V came to 4 bases and at J to 3 bases, leaving 4 bases not matched to a gene. Per germline, CDR1 SGHRS and CDR2 YFSETQ. The CDR3 is 15 amino acids. The DNA for the CDR3 is TGCGCCAGCAGCACCGACAGGGGGTACACCGGGGAGCTGTTTTTT. This encodes CASSTDRGYTGELFF.

The chain employs TRBV7-2 and TRBJ2-3; TRBD2 is a possible D gene (5 bases). CDR1 is SGHTA and CDR2 is FQGNSA in the germline V gene. The CDR3 is 13 amino acids. Trimming stripped 7 bases from V and 2 bases from J, with 10 bases between. CDR3 coding DNA: TGTGCCAGCAACGGACTCAACACAGATACGCAGTATTTT. Translation gives CASNGLNTDTQYF.

The CDR3 region has the DNA TGTGCCATCCGACTAGCGGGAGTTCGCTACGAGCAGTACTTC. It yields the protein CAIRLAGVRYEQYF. The chain joins TRBV6-2 or TRBV6-3 to TRBJ2-7; the match to TRBD2 covers 12 bases. Trimming at V came to 10 bases and at J to 3 bases, leaving 7 bases not matched to a gene. Germline values: CDR1 MNHEY, CDR2 SVGEGT. The CDR3 has 14 residues.

This clonotype was observed at least ten times. The chain links TRBV2 to TRBJ2-2, with unresolved D. This CDR3 contains 13 residues. CDR1 is SNHLY and CDR2 is FYNNEI in the germline V gene. The V and J ends lost 1 base and 4 bases respectively, with 4 bases between them. The DNA for the CDR3 is TGTGCCAGCAGTGAAGGGATCACCGGGGAGCTGTTTTTT. Amino acids: CASSEGITGELFF.

This clonotype was counted a few times. The chain carries TRBV24-1 and TRBJ2-6; 8 nucleotides line up with TRBD1. Unmatched junction bases numbered 10, after V lost 4 bases and J lost 0 bases. The CDR3 extends over 19 amino acids. CDR1 and CDR2 from the germline V gene are KGHDR and SFDVKD. CDR3 nucleotides: TGTGCCACCAGTGACCCGAGGGACAGGTTAGACTCTGGGGCCAACGTCCTGACTTTC. It translates to CATSDPRDRLDSGANVLTF.

The chain combines TRBV6-1 with TRBJ2-7, with 16 bases aligning to TRBD2. Trimming took 4 bases from V and 0 from J; bases not matched to a gene: 6. Germline V gene lookup returns CDR1 MNHNS and CDR2 SASEGT. CDR3 size: 18 residues. This CDR3 reads CASSVTGLAGGPSYEQYF. As DNA, the CDR3 is TGTGCCAGCAGTGTAACGGGACTAGCGGGAGGGCCCTCCTACGAGCAGTACTTC.

The chain recombines TRBV28 with TRBJ2-5; D perhaps matches TRBD2 (6 bases). CDR1 and CDR2 (germline): MDHEN, SYDVKM. CDR3 size: 12 residues. V was clipped by 2 bases and J by 10 bases, with 11 bases between them. This chain's CDR3 is CASSLLEGIQYF. The CDR3 nucleotides are TGTGCCAGCAGTTTACTGGAGGGAATCCAGTACTTC.

The chain joins TRBV11-3 to TRBJ2-5; TRBD1 aligns across 9 bases. Germline CDR1 SGHNT, CDR2 YENEEA. V shed 2 bases, J shed 6 bases, and the junction held 7 bases outside the gene matches. The CDR3 is 15 amino acids. In DNA form, the CDR3 reads TGTGCCAGCAGCTTAACCCAACAGGGGGCCAAGACCCAGTACTTC. Its protein product is CASSLTQQGAKTQYF.

In this sample, this clonotype turned up a few times. The chain carries TRBV10-3 and TRBJ2-1; 7 bases map to TRBD2. Germline V gene sequence: CDR1 ENHRY, CDR2 SYGVKD. Trimming took 8 bases from V and 0 from J; bases not matched to a gene: 7. This CDR3 spans 15 amino acids. The CDR3 DNA follows: TGTGCCATCGCAGGGAGGGACGGCTCCTACAATGAGCAGTTCTTC. As protein: CAIAGRDGSYNEQFF.

The rearrangement links TRBV12-5 to TRBJ2-7, with TRBD2 matching over 7 bases. V lost 1 base to trimming and J lost 7 bases; unmatched junction nucleotides: 7. Looked up from germline, CDR1 is LGHNT and CDR2 is FRNRAP. The CDR3 is 14 residues long. The DNA for the CDR3 is TGTGCTAGTGGTTTGGGGACTAGTGGTATGGAGCAGTACTTC. Translating it yields CASGLGTSGMEQYF.